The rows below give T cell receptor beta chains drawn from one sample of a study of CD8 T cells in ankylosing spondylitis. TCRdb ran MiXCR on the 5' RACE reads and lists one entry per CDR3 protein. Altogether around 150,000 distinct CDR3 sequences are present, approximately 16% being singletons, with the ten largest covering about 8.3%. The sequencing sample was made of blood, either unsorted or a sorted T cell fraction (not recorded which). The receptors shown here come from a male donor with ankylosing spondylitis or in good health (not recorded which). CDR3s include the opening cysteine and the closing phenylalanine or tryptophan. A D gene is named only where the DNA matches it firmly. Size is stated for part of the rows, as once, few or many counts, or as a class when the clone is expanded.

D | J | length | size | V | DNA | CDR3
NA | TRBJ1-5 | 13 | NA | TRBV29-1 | TGCAGCGTTGAAGTGGCAATTAATCAGCCCCAGCATTTT | CSVEVAINQPQHF
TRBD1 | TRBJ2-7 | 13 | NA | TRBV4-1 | TGCGCCAGCAGCCAGGGACAGAATTACGAGCAGTACTTC | CASSQGQNYEQYF
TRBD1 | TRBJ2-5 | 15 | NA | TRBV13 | TGTGCCAGCAGCGTCCGCAAGGGACAGGCGCTGACCCAGTACTTC | CASSVRKGQALTQYF
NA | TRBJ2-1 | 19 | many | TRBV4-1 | TGCGCCAGCAGCCAAGACATGGACGGGAGTCAAAGTTCGAACAATGAGCAGTTCTTC | CASSQDMDGSQSSNNEQFF
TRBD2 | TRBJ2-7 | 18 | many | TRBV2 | TGTGCCAGCAGTGACCCTGACATGGAGAGTAGCGGGAGAAACGAGCAGTACTTC | CASSDPDMESSGRNEQYF
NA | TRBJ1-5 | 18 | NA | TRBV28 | TGTGCCAGCAGTTTATCATGGGGGAGCGGTGGATCCAGTCAGCCCCAGCATTTT | CASSLSWGSGGSSQPQHF
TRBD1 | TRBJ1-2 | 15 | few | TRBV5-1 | TGCGCCAGCAGCCCCGGGACAGGGGGCGACGGGGGCTACACCTTC | CASSPGTGGDGGYTF
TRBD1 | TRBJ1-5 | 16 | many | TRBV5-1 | TGCGCCAGCAGCCTAGGGACAGGCAAAGACAATCAGCCCCAGCATTTT | CASSLGTGKDNQPQHF
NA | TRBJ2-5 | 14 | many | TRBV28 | TGTGCCAGCGTACCCTCGGGTACCCAAGAGACCCAGTACTTC | CASVPSGTQETQYF
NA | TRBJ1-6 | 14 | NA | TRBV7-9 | TGTGCCAGCAGCTCCGGACGGACCGATTCACCCCTCCACTTT | CASSSGRTDSPLHF
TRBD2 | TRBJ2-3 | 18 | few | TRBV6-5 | TGTGCCAGCAGTATATTACACGGGACTAGCGGGTTCACAGATACGCAGTATTTT | CASSILHGTSGFTDTQYF
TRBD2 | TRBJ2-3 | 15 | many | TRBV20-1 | TGCAGTGCGGATAGCGGGAGTAACGCTGTGGATACGCAGTATTTT | CSADSGSNAVDTQYF
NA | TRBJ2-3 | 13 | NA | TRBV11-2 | TGTGCCAGCAGCTTAGCGACAACAGATACGCAGTATTTT | CASSLATTDTQYF
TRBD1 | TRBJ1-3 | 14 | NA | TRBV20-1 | TGCAGTGCAATTGACAGGGGCTCTGGAAACACCATATATTTT | CSAIDRGSGNTIYF
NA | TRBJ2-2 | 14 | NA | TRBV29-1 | TGCAGCGTTGAAAGGGAAAGGGGCACCGGGGAGCTGTTTTTT | CSVERERGTGELFF
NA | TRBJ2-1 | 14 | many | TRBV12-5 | TGTGCTAGTGGTTTGTCCCCGGACTTTCTTGAGCAGTTCTTC | CASGLSPDFLEQFF
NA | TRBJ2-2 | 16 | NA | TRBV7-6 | TGTGCCAGCAGCGAATACTGGAGACGGAACACCGGGGAGCTGTTTTTT | CASSEYWRRNTGELFF
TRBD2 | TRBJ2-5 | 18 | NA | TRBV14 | TGTGTCAGCAGCCAAGATCTATGGACTAGCGCTTACCAAGAGACCCAGTACTTC | CVSSQDLWTSAYQETQYF
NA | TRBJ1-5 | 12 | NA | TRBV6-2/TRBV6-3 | TGTGCCAGCAGTAACCCCATCCAGCCCCAGCATTTT | CASSNPIQPQHF
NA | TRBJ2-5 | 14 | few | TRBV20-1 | TGCAGTGCTATCCAGAGGGCGGGGAAAGAGGCCCAGTACTTC | CSAIQRAGKEAQYF
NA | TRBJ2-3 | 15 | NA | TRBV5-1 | TGCGCCAGCAGGCAGGATCTTGCCGCCGCAGATACGCAGTATTTT | CASRQDLAAADTQYF